This TCR beta chain was sequenced in a study of blood T cells in healthy people across ages. This clonotype has a single count. A second PCR of about 7 to 12 cycles used a sample-barcoded 5' primer and a J-beta primer mix. A single record per CDR3 protein comes from TCRdb applying MiXCR to the 5' RACE reads. The sample has around 1,100,000 distinct CDR3 sequences; approximately 38% are singletons. Between the trimmed V and J ends, which lost 1 base and 6 bases, there was a span of 13 bases. The CDR3 is made up of 15 amino acids. Per the germline V gene, CDR1 is SGHVS and CDR2 is FQNEAQ. The TCR comes from a man between 18 and 35 years old in good health. Sequenced sample: blood. This chain connects TRBV7-8 to TRBJ1-5; perhaps TRBD1 as D (5 bases). Here the CDR3 DNA reads TGTGCCAGCAGCTTAGGCGTGGGGGGAGGTCAGCCCCAGCATTTT. Amino acid sequence: CASSLGVGGGQPQHF.